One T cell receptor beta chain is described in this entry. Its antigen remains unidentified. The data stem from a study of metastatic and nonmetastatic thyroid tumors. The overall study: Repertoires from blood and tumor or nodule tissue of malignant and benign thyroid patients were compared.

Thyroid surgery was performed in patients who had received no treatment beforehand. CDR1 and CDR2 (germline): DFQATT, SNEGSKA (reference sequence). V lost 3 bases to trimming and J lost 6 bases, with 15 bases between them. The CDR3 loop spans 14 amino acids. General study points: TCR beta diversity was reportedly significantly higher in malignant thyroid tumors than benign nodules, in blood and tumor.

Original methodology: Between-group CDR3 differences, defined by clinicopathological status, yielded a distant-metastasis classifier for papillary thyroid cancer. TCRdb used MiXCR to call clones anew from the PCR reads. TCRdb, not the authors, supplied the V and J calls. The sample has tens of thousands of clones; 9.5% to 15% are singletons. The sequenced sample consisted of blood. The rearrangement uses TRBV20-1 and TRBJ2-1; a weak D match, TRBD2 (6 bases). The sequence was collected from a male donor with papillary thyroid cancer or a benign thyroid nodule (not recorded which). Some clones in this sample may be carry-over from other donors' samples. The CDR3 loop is CSASRLDLINEQFF. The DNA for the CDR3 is TGCAGTGCTAGTAGACTAGACTTAATCAATGAGCAGTTCTTC.